These 29 T cell receptor beta chains were sequenced from one sample in a study of control samples from healthy donors and cancer patients. Some clones are missing from TCRdb's copy, which holds only in-frame ones; the method was immunoSEQ multiplex PCR. This sample has approximately 150,000 clones, with approximately 86% found just once. Sequencing was done on a sample of blood. The receptors come from a man between 18 and 29 years old in good health.

The chain is built from TRBV6-5 and TRBJ2-5; TRBD1 or TRBD2 may be the D gene (6 bases each). Trimming pared 10 bases from V and 5 bases from J, leaving 20 bases between. CDR3 length: 14 amino acids. CDR1 and CDR2 from the germline V gene are MNHEY and SVGAGI. This chain's CDR3 is CATQKPGGGETQYF. The CDR3, as DNA: TGTGCCACCCAGAAACCCGGAGGGGGGGAGACCCAGTACTTC.

The gene calls are TRBV5-6 and TRBJ2-6; D gene unclear. CDR1 and CDR2 from the germline V gene are SGHDT and YYEEEE. This CDR3 region has 13 residues. V gave up 7 bases and J gave up 2 bases, with 7 bases separating them. Here the CDR3 reads CASHEPGANVLTF. The CDR3 bases are TGTGCCAGCCACGAACCTGGGGCCAACGTCCTGACTTTC.

The chain carries TRBV11-2 and TRBJ1-5; 9 bases agree with TRBD1. CDR1 and CDR2 from the germline V gene are SGHAT and FQNNGV. CDR3 length equals 15 residues. With V trimmed by 4 bases and J by 1 base, 2 bases remained unmatched. CDR3 loop: CASSSGQGSNQPQHF. Written as DNA, the CDR3 is TGTGCCAGCAGCTCAGGACAGGGGAGCAATCAGCCCCAGCATTTT.

The V gene is TRBV21-1, the J gene TRBJ1-1. TRBV21-1 is designated a pseudogene. The CDR3 sequence is 15 residues long. The CDR3 region has the DNA TGTGCCAGCAGCAAATGGAACAGAGGCTACACTGAAGCTTTCTTT. Amino acid sequence: CASSKWNRGYTEAFF.

The J gene is TRBJ1-3, the V gene TRBV7-9; D is ambiguous. In germline, CDR1 is SEHNR, CDR2 FQNEAQ (reference sequence). The CDR3 is made up of 13 amino acids. The V end was cut by 6 bases, the J end by 0 bases, with 6 bases between. The CDR3 sequence: CASSLISGNTIYF. In nucleotides, the CDR3 is TGTGCCAGCAGTTTAATCTCTGGAAACACCATATATTTT. Complete variable domain (other parts from reference TRBV7-9 and TRBJ1-3): DTGVSQNPRHKITKRGQNVTFRCDPISEHNRLYWYRQTLGQGPEFLTYFQNEAQLEKSRLLSDRFSAERPKGSFSTLEIQRTEQGDSAMYLCASSLISGNTIYFGEGSWLTVV.

As for this clone: This sample includes further DNA sequences coding for the same CDR3. The CDR3 nucleotides read TGCGCCAGCAGCCTCCGGGGCCCCTACGAGCAGTACTTC. Translation: CASSLRGPYEQYF. The chain couples TRBV5-1 to TRBJ2-7; perhaps D is TRBD1 or TRBD2 (5 bases each). The CDR3 is 13 residues long. From germline, CDR1 is SGHRS and CDR2 YFSETQ. V was trimmed by 4 bases and J by 2 bases, leaving 10 bases between them.

The V gene is TRBV7-2, the J gene TRBJ1-3, with D tentatively TRBD1 (5 bases). This CDR3 spans 17 amino acids. CDR1 is SGHTA and CDR2 is FQGNSA in the germline V gene. V gave up 1 base and J gave up 6 bases, with 19 bases separating them. The CDR3 loop reads CASSLVGTPLSLNTIYF. The CDR3 DNA sequence: TGTGCCAGCAGCTTAGTAGGGACCCCCCTCTCTTTAAACACCATATATTTT.

J is TRBJ1-5 and V is TRBV19; D unclear. Germline CDR1 is LNHDA and CDR2 is SQIVND (reference sequence). V dropped 7 bases and J dropped 0 bases, with 16 bases sitting between them. This CDR3 contains 16 residues. The CDR3 is CASTQWTDDSNQPQHF. CDR3 in DNA: TGTGCCAGTACCCAGTGGACCGATGATAGCAATCAGCCCCAGCATTTT.

This sequence joins TRBV7-6 and TRBJ1-2; D is possibly TRBD1 (6 bases). CDR1 and CDR2 (germline): SGHVS, FNYEAQ. The CDR3 runs 14 residues. V shed 3 bases and J shed 8 bases, with 16 bases lying between them. In DNA form, the CDR3 reads TGTGCCAGCAGCTTTGACCAGGGGTCGGACGGCTACACCTTC. Residues: CASSFDQGSDGYTF. The full variable domain, in which reference TRBV7-6 and TRBJ1-2 provide the parts outside the CDR3, is GAGVSQSPRYKVTKRGQDVALRCDPISGHVSLYWYRQALGQGPEFLTYFNYEAQQDKSGLPNDRFSAERPEGSISTLTIQRTEQRDSAMYRCASSFDQGSDGYTFGSGTRLTVV.

CDR3 residues: CASSFRTGAVADTQYF. The CDR3 DNA is TGTGCCAGCAGTTTTCGGACAGGAGCCGTGGCAGATACGCAGTATTTT. The V call is TRBV28, the J call TRBJ2-3; the match to TRBD1 covers 7 bases. Germline CDR1 reads MDHEN; CDR2 reads SYDVKM. V gave up 3 bases and J gave up 4 bases; unmatched junction bases: 10. The CDR3 has 16 residues.

CDR3 residues: CASSLSKGNYGYTF. DNA of the CDR3: TGTGCCAGCAGCTTATCAAAGGGCAACTATGGCTACACCTTC. The V gene is TRBV7-2, the J gene TRBJ1-2; D ambiguous. Germline CDR1 is SGHTA and CDR2 is FQGNSA. V gave up 2 bases and J gave up 2 bases, with 9 bases separating them. This CDR3 spans 14 amino acids.

This rearrangement joins TRBV9 to TRBJ2-2, with TRBD2 identical over 8 bases. V shed 0 bases and J 1 base; nucleotides not matched to a gene: 5. The CDR3 extends over 17 amino acids. CDR1 is SGDLS and CDR2 is YYNGEE in the germline V gene. As DNA, the CDR3 is TGTGCCAGCAGCGTAGTCGTCCTAGCGGGGAACACCGGGGAGCTGTTTTTT. Residues: CASSVVVLAGNTGELFF.

This chain uses TRBV4-3 with TRBJ1-2; perhaps TRBD1 as D (5 bases). The germline CDR1 and CDR2 sequences are LGHNA and YSLEER. With 1 base removed from V and 2 bases from J, the gap between germline ends came to 14 bases. The length of the CDR3 is 16 residues. Here the CDR3 reads CASSQGYSGVNYGYTF. CDR3 DNA sequence: TGCGCCAGCAGCCAAGGGTATTCGGGGGTCAACTATGGCTACACCTTC.

The chain carries TRBV5-6 and TRBJ1-1; 12 bases align to TRBD1. From germline, CDR1 is SGHDT and CDR2 YYEEEE. This CDR3 region has 17 residues. V gave up 2 bases and J gave up 3 bases; unmatched junction bases: 8. The CDR3 reads CASSFPGQGAGDTEAFF. The CDR3 coding sequence is TGTGCCAGCAGCTTTCCGGGACAGGGGGCCGGGGACACTGAAGCTTTCTTT.

This chain joins TRBV5-1 and TRBJ2-3; D remains ambiguous. Looked up from germline, CDR1 is SGHRS and CDR2 is YFSETQ. This CDR3 has 13 amino acids. The V end lost 4 bases, the J end lost 8 bases, and 14 bases lay between the germline ends. The CDR3 bases are TGCGCCAGCAGCCCAACAAGGCACGGTACGCAGTATTTT. Protein: CASSPTRHGTQYF.

The chain joins TRBV11-2 to TRBJ1-1; perhaps TRBD1 as D (5 bases). Per germline, CDR1 SGHAT and CDR2 FQNNGV. This CDR3 comprises 12 residues. The ends were cut back, 4 bases at V and 14 bases at J, with 17 bases in the middle. As DNA, the CDR3 is TGTGCCAGCAGCTCAATCCGGGACCTCATCTTCTTT. Residues: CASSSIRDLIFF.

The chain employs TRBV3-1 (or the pseudogene TRBV3-2) and TRBJ1-3, with a weak D call TRBD1 (6 bases). V lost 0 bases, J lost 4 bases, and 10 bases lay in between. Germline V CDR1 and CDR2: LGHDT, YNNKEL (reference sequence). The length of the CDR3 is 15 residues. In nucleotides, the CDR3 is TGTGCCAGCAGCCAAGACCTGACAGGAGGAAACACCATATATTTT. Protein: CASSQDLTGGNTIYF.

The sample holds a few counts of this clone. The chain couples TRBV18 to TRBJ1-1; D is uncertain. The CDR3 consists of 14 residues. The germline V gene encodes CDR1 KGHSH and CDR2 LQKENI. The V gene lost 4 bases and the J gene lost 1 base, with 10 bases spanning the gap. The CDR3 DNA reads TGTGCCAGCTCACGACCGGAGGGGAACACTGAAGCTTTCTTT. It translates to CASSRPEGNTEAFF.

This sequence joins TRBV6-2 or TRBV6-3 and TRBJ2-2; either TRBD1 or TRBD2 may supply D (6 bases each). The CDR3 loop spans 18 amino acids. The V gene lost 0 bases and the J gene lost 7 bases, with 21 bases spanning the gap. Germline V gives CDR1 MNHEY, CDR2 SVGEGT. This CDR3 reads CASSYSIAGHAVIGELFF. CDR3 nucleotide sequence: TGTGCCAGCAGTTACTCGATCGCGGGACATGCAGTTATCGGGGAGCTGTTTTTT.

This clone was detected only once. V and J are TRBV7-9 and TRBJ2-7; D might be TRBD2 (7 bases). There are 15 residues in the CDR3. Trimming shortened V by 1 base and J by 0 bases, and 10 bases separated the two germline ends. Germline CDR1 reads SEHNR; CDR2 reads FQNEAQ (reference sequence). The CDR3 region is CASSLDGGPSYEQYF. Here the CDR3 DNA reads TGTGCCAGCAGCTTAGACGGGGGGCCCTCCTACGAGCAGTACTTC. The whole variable domain, remainder taken from reference TRBV7-9 and TRBJ2-7, is DTGVSQNPRHKITKRGQNVTFRCDPISEHNRLYWYRQTLGQGPEFLTYFQNEAQLEKSRLLSDRFSAERPKGSFSTLEIQRTEQGDSAMYLCASSLDGGPSYEQYFGPGTRLTVT.

This clone occurred once. The chain has TRBV18 and TRBJ1-1; 7 bases are a match to TRBD1. The germline gives CDR1 KGHSH, CDR2 LQKENI. The CDR3 has 14 amino acids. The junction had 1 base not matched to a gene; V was cut back by 2 bases and J by 1 base. The CDR3 sequence is CASSPRTGNTEAFF. For the CDR3, the DNA is TGTGCCAGCTCACCAAGGACAGGGAACACTGAAGCTTTCTTT.

This CDR3 reads CASSLNRQGGGYTF. CDR3 sequence (DNA): TGTGCCAGCAGCTTAAATCGACAGGGAGGCGGCTACACCTTC. This rearrangement joins TRBV7-8 to TRBJ1-2; 7 bases match TRBD1. V lost 2 bases, J lost 8 bases, and 8 bases stayed unmatched. The CDR3 has 14 residues. Germline loops: CDR1 SGHVS, CDR2 FQNEAQ.

The rearrangement links TRBV7-2 to TRBJ1-3, with D possibly TRBD1 on 5 matching bases. The CDR3 has 15 residues. V dropped 1 base and J dropped 1 base, with 8 bases sitting between them. Germline CDR1 and CDR2: SGHTA and FQGNSA. CDR3 sequence: CASSLDRSSGNTIYF. The CDR3 DNA reads TGTGCCAGCAGCTTAGACAGGTCGTCTGGAAACACCATATATTTT.

This chain uses TRBV29-1 with TRBJ1-1, with D hard to call. V was cut by 4 bases and J by 3 bases, with 3 bases left in between. CDR3 length: 10 residues. Per the germline V gene, CDR1 is SQVTM and CDR2 is ANQGSEA. This chain's CDR3 is CSVADTEAFF. The DNA of the CDR3 is TGCAGCGTTGCGGACACTGAAGCTTTCTTT.

This clone was recorded a few times. Here the CDR3 reads CASRGDRSYEQYF. CDR3 nucleotide sequence: TGTGCCAGCCGAGGGGACAGAAGCTACGAGCAGTACTTC. V gene TRBV28 combines with J gene TRBJ2-7; 7 bases line up with TRBD1. The CDR3 loop spans 13 amino acids. The V and J ends lost 8 bases and 3 bases, in that order; junction bases with no gene match: 7. Germline V gene sequence: CDR1 MDHEN, CDR2 SYDVKM.

This chain uses TRBV13 with TRBJ1-2; D is ambiguous. Germline V gives CDR1 PRHDT, CDR2 FYEKMQ (reference sequence). The germline V and J ends were trimmed by 1 base and 0 bases, with 9 bases remaining between them. CDR3 size: 15 residues. The CDR3 spells CASSLAKGANYGYTF. In DNA form, the CDR3 reads TGTGCCAGCAGCTTAGCCAAGGGAGCTAACTATGGCTACACCTTC.

This chain uses TRBV7-3 with TRBJ2-3; D is possibly TRBD1 or TRBD2 (6 bases each). The germline V gene encodes CDR1 SGHTA and CDR2 FQGTGA. The CDR3 covers 15 residues. V was pared by 2 bases and J by 6 bases, with 15 bases between. As DNA, the CDR3 is TGTGCCAGCAGCTTATTGGGGGGCCTCAGGGATACGCAGTATTTT. Its translation: CASSLLGGLRDTQYF.

V is TRBV2 and J is TRBJ2-1, with 14 bases lining up with TRBD2. Unmatched junction bases numbered 1, after V lost 4 bases and J lost 2 bases. This CDR3 comprises 16 residues. The germline CDR1 and CDR2 sequences are SNHLY and FYNNEI. The CDR3, as DNA: TGTGCCAGCAGTGGACTAGCGGGGGGGACCTACAATGAGCAGTTCTTC. Its protein is CASSGLAGGTYNEQFF.

The J gene is TRBJ1-2, the V gene TRBV5-6, with TRBD1 as a possible D gene (5 bases). V lost 2 bases and J lost 0, with 11 bases in between. This CDR3 is 15 amino acids long. Germline V gene lookup returns CDR1 SGHDT and CDR2 YYEEEE. CDR3 sequence: CASSFGTVANYGYTF. The CDR3 DNA sequence: TGTGCCAGCAGCTTCGGGACGGTAGCTAACTATGGCTACACCTTC.